The T cell receptor (beta chain) under discussion was sequenced for a study of OX40 agonist ivuxolimab in advanced cancers. Across the whole study: Dosing consisted of intravenous ivuxolimab at 0.01 to 10 mg/kg every 2 weeks.

Exclusion of a patient followed from autoimmune disease history or systemic immunosuppression. Only in-frame clones appear in the TCRdb table, and some are missing; sequencing was by immunoSEQ multiplex PCR. The sample shows more than 25,000 clones, around 84% of them seen only once. The CDR3 is 11 amino acids. V shed 7 bases and J shed 7 bases, with 13 bases lying between them. Looked up from germline, CDR1 is SQVTM and CDR2 is ANQGSEA. This clone is labeled medium-sized. Its cognate antigen is unknown. This specimen includes other DNA sequences encoding the same CDR3. Points from the study as a whole: CD8+ T cells (on average) carried more expanded clones than CD4+ T cells.

The chain links TRBV29-1 to TRBJ1-2, with D possibly being TRBD1 (5 bases). The TCR was taken from an adult with an advanced solid tumor such as melanoma, head and neck, liver or kidney cancer. This sample comprised CD4+ or CD8+ T cells sorted from blood, obtained in a trial of the OX40 agonist ivuxolimab. CDR3 DNA: TGCAGCGCGGCAGGGCTAGGTGGCTACACCTTC. This translates into CSAAGLGGYTF.